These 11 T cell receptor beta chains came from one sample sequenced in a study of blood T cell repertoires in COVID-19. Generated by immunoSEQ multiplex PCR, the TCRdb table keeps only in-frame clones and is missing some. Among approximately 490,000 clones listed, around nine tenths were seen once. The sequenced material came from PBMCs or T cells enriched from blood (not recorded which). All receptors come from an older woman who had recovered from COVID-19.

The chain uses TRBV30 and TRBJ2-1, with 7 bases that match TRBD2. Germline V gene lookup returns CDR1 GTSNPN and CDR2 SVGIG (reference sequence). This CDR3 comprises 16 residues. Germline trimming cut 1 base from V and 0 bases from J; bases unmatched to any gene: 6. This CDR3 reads CAWSGASGYSYNEQFF. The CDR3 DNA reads TGTGCCTGGAGTGGGGCTAGCGGATACTCCTACAATGAGCAGTTCTTC. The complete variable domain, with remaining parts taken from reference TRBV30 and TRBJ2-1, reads SQTIHQWPATLVQPVGSPLSLECTVEGTSNPNLYWYRQAAGRGLQLLFYSVGIGQISSEVPQNLSASRPQDRQFILSSKKLLLSDSGFYLCAWSGASGYSYNEQFFGPGTRLTVL.

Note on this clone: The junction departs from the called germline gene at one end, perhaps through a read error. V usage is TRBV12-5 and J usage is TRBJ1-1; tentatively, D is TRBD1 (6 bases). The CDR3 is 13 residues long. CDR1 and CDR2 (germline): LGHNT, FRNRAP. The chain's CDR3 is CASGLGQIQGFRF. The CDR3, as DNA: TGTGCTAGTGGTTTGGGACAGATACAGGGATTTAGGTTT.

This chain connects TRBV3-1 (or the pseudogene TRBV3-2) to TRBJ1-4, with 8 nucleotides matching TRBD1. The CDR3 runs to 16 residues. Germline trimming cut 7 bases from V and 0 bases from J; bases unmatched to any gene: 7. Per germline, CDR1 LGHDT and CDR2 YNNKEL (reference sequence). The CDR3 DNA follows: TGTGCCAGCACCCTAGACAGGGGCGCAACTAATGAAAAACTGTTTTTT. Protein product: CASTLDRGATNEKLFF.

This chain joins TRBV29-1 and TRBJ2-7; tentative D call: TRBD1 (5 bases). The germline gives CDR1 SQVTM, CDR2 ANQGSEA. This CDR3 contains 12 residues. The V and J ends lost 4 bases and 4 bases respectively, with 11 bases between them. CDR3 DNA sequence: TGCAGCGTTGGAGAGGCAGGGTACGAGCAGTACTTC. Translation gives CSVGEAGYEQYF.

The CDR3 region is CAWSPGVTNEKLFF. In nucleotides, the CDR3 is TGTGCCTGGAGTCCAGGGGTAACTAATGAAAAACTGTTTTTT. The chain recombines TRBV30 with TRBJ1-4, with D perhaps TRBD1 (6 bases). The CDR3 has 14 amino acids. The V and J ends lost 2 bases and 1 base respectively, with 8 bases between them. CDR1 is GTSNPN, CDR2 SVGIG, per germline (reference sequence).

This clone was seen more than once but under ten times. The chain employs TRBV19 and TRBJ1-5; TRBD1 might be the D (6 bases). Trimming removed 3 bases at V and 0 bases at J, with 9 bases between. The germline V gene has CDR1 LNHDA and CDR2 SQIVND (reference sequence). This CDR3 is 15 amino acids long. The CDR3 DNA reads TGTGCCAGTAGTATGACAGGTAATAGCAATCAGCCCCAGCATTTT. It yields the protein CASSMTGNSNQPQHF.

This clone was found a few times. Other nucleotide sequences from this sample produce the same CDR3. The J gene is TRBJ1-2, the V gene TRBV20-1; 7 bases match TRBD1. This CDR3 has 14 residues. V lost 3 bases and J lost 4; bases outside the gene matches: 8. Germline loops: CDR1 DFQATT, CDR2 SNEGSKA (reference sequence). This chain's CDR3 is CSASPPQGGYGYTF. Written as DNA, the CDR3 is TGCAGTGCTAGTCCTCCCCAGGGGGGCTATGGCTACACCTTC.

The CDR3 region is CACRERSPYNEQFF. The CDR3 bases are TGTGCCTGCCGAGAGAGGAGCCCCTACAATGAGCAGTTCTTC. This chain links TRBV2 with TRBJ2-1; D remains unclear. The germline CDR1 and CDR2 sequences are SNHLY and FYNNEI. The CDR3 runs 14 residues. V lost 11 bases and J lost 2, with 16 bases in between.

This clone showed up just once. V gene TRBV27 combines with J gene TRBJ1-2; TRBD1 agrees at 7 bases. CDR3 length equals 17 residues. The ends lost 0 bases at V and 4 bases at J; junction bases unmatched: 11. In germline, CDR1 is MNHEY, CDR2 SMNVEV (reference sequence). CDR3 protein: CASSLSRPGQSTYGYTF. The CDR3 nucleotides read TGTGCCAGCAGTTTATCGCGTCCGGGACAGAGCACCTATGGCTACACCTTC.

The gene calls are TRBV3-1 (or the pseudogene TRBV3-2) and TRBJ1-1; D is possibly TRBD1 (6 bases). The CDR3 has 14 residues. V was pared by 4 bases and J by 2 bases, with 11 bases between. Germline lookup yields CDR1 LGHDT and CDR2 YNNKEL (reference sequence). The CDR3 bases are TGTGCCAGCAGCCTGAGGACAGCAAACACTGAAGCTTTCTTT. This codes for CASSLRTANTEAFF.

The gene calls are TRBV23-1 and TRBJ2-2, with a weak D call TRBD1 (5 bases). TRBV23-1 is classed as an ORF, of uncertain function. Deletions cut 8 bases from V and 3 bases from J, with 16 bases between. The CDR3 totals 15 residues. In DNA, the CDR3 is TGCGCCAGCCCCCAGGGATTTAAATACACCGGGGAGCTGTTTTTT. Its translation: CASPQGFKYTGELFF.